Detailed here is one T cell receptor (beta chain). Its antigen is not identified. Germline CDR1 is MDHEN and CDR2 is SYDVKM. The junction had 9 bases not matched to a gene; V was cut back by 6 bases and J by 6 bases. The CDR3 loop spans 16 amino acids. Sorted populations were all over 95% pure. This entry is derived from a study of beta chain features in type 1 diabetes. Study details: Healthy donors and patients had similar age, gender and cell yields.

Broader study findings: Significant though moderate, a shortening of TCRB CDR3s appeared in all four CD4+ subsets of Type 1 diabetes patients.

As every portion of the isolated RNA was reverse transcribed, the sequencing read expressed TCRB transcripts. This table comes from immunoSEQ multiplex PCR, and its TCRdb copy is limited to in-frame clones, with some not included. The data show under 450,000 clones, about 16% seen once. This chain joins TRBV28 and TRBJ2-1, with TRBD2 matching 12 bases. The sequenced sample consisted of naive CD4+ T cells from blood. This sequence originates from a woman aged 18-29 years in good health. The CDR3 sequence: CASSLAGLAGINEQFF. The CDR3 DNA sequence: TGTGCCAGCAGCTTAGCTGGACTAGCGGGAATCAATGAGCAGTTCTTC.